This T cell receptor beta chain comes out of a study of blood T cell repertoires in COVID-19. Across the whole study: Material from acute and convalescent COVID-19 was sourced from the United States, Italy and Spain. Sources were T cells, B-cell-depleted T cells, or PBMCs; the material itself was cDNA or gDNA.

Sequencing used immunoSEQ multiplex PCR; TCRdb keeps in-frame clones, though not all of them. Of about 250,000 clones in the sample, 83% were seen once. Germline V CDR1 and CDR2: LGHDT, YNNKEL (reference sequence). CDR3 length: 18 residues. The junction had 8 bases not matched to a gene; V was cut back by 3 bases and J by 0 bases. The table lists this clone with a few counts. This receptor was identified in a man between 40 and 49 years old with active or convalescent COVID-19. The sample comprised peripheral blood. The chain links TRBV3-1 (or the pseudogene TRBV3-2) to TRBJ1-5; 10 bases match TRBD1. The CDR3 DNA sequence: TGTGCCAGCAGCCAGACCGACAGGGGGCACTTTAGCAATCAGCCCCAGCATTTT. Amino acid sequence: CASSQTDRGHFSNQPQHF.